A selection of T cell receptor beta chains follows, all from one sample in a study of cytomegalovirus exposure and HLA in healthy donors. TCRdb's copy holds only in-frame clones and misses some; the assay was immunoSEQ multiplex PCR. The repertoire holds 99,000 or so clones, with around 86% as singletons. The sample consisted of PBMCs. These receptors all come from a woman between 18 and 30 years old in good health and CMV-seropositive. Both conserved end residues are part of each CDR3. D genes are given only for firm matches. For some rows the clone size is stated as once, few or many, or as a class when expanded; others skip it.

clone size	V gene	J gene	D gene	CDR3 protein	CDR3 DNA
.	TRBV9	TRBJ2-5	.	CASSVSAVRQETQYF	TGTGCCAGCAGCGTTAGCGCGGTCAGACAAGAGACCCAGTACTTC
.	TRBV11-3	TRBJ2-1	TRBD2	CASSLVASGDNEQFF	TGTGCCAGCAGCTTAGTGGCTAGCGGGGACAATGAGCAGTTCTTC
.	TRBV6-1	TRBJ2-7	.	CASSAREGAYEQYF	TGTGCCAGCAGCGCCCGGGAAGGCGCCTACGAGCAGTACTTC
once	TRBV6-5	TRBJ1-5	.	CASTPGGNQPQHF	TGTGCCAGCACCCCGGGGGGCAATCAGCCCCAGCATTTT
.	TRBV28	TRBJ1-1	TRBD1	CASSPGRGGESF	TGTGCCAGCAGCCCAGGGAGAGGGGGCGAGAGTTTT
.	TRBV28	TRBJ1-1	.	CASSPPGGNTEAFF	TGTGCCAGCAGTCCCCCCGGGGGGAACACTGAAGCTTTCTTT
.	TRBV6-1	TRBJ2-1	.	CASSENGTPQPNEQFF	TGTGCCAGCAGTGAAAACGGGACTCCCCAGCCTAATGAGCAGTTCTTC
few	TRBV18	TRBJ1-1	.	CASSPLPISGMNTEAFF	TGTGCCAGCTCACCCCTTCCTATATCAGGCATGAACACTGAAGCTTTCTTT
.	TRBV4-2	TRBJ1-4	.	CASSQVHRERPEKLFF	TGTGCCAGCAGCCAAGTTCATAGGGAGCGGCCTGAAAAACTGTTTTTT
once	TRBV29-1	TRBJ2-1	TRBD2	CSVERKRLAGEQFF	TGCAGCGTTGAACGGAAGCGGCTAGCGGGAGAGCAGTTCTTC
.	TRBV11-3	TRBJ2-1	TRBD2	CASSLAGAGGQYEQFF	TGTGCCAGCAGCTTAGCAGGGGCGGGAGGGCAATATGAGCAGTTCTTC
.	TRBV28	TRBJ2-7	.	CAPLGNRSGVDEQYF	TGTGCCCCTCTTGGAAACCGCTCAGGTGTCGACGAGCAGTACTTC
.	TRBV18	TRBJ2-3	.	CASSPPSGSTDTQYF	TGTGCCAGCTCACCACCCAGCGGAAGCACAGATACGCAGTATTTT
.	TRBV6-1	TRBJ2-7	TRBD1	CASSGQGALSYEQYF	TGTGCCAGCTCTGGGCAGGGGGCCCTCTCCTACGAGCAGTACTTC
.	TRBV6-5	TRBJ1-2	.	CASSSQTPSGYYGYTF	TGTGCCAGCAGTTCCCAGACCCCATCAGGCTACTATGGCTACACCTTC
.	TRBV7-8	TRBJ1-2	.	CASSTYLVRGSDGYTF	TGTGCCAGCAGCACGTACCTTGTCAGGGGTAGCGATGGCTACACCTTC
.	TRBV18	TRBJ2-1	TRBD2	CASSPPGPGLAGIEQFF	TGTGCCAGCTCACCACCCGGACCGGGACTAGCGGGAATTGAGCAGTTCTTC
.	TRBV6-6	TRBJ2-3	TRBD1	CASSLGQFASTDTQYF	TGTGCCAGCAGTTTGGGACAGTTTGCTAGCACAGATACGCAGTATTTT
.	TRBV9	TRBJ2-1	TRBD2	CASSLWSGGANNEQFF	TGTGCCAGCAGCTTATGGAGCGGGGGGGCAAACAATGAGCAGTTCTTC
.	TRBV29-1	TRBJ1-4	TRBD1	CSVEGSQGAGEKLFF	TGCAGCGTTGAGGGTAGCCAGGGGGCAGGTGAAAAACTGTTTTTT
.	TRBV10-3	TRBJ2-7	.	CAISPAKEQYF	TGTGCCATCAGCCCTGCGAAGGAGCAGTACTTC
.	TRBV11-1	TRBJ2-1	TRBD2	CASSVGRREKSYNEQFF	TGTGCCAGCAGCGTAGGGCGGCGGGAGAAGTCCTACAATGAGCAGTTCTTC
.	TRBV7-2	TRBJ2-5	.	CASSGVWETQYF	TGTGCCAGCTCAGGGGTTTGGGAGACCCAGTACTTC
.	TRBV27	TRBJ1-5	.	CASSLWPGVRGDINQPQHF	TGTGCCAGCAGTTTATGGCCCGGCGTCCGGGGGGACATCAATCAGCCCCAGCATTTT
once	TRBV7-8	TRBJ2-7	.	CASSLAGPNGQYF	TGTGCCAGCAGCTTAGCGGGCCCCAACGGGCAGTACTTC
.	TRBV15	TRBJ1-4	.	CATSRQATNEKLFF	TGTGCCACCAGCAGACAGGCAACTAATGAAAAACTGTTTTTT
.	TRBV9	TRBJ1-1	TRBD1	CASTEQGANTEAFF	TGTGCCAGCACCGAACAGGGGGCGAACACTGAAGCTTTCTTT
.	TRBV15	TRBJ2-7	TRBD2	CATSRKLSGDSYEQYF	TGTGCCACCAGCAGAAAACTTAGCGGGGACTCCTACGAGCAGTACTTC
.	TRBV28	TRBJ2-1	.	CASSLFGGSYNEQFF	TGTGCCAGCAGTCTCTTCGGGGGCTCCTACAATGAGCAGTTCTTC
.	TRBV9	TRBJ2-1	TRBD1	CASSSRGRGHEVNFWGEQFF	TGTGCCAGCAGCTCCCGAGGCAGGGGGCACGAGGTTAACTTTTGGGGTGAGCAGTTCTTC
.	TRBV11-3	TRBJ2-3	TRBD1	CASSFGDRDWTDTQYF	TGTGCCAGCAGCTTTGGGGACAGGGATTGGACAGATACGCAGTATTTT
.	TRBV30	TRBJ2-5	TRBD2	CASGLAGAEETQYF	TGTGCCTCGGGACTAGCGGGAGCTGAAGAGACCCAGTACTTC
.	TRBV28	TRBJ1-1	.	CAIEGDTEAFF	TGTGCCATTGAGGGGGACACTGAAGCTTTCTTT
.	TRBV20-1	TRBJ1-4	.	CSASPSEKLFF	TGCAGTGCTAGCCCGAGCGAAAAACTGTTTTTT
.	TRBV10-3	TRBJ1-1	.	CAISDKLNTEAFF	TGTGCCATCTCGGACAAGTTGAACACTGAAGCTTTCTTT
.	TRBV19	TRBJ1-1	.	CASSIPSLNTEAFF	TGTGCCAGTAGTATCCCCTCCCTGAACACTGAAGCTTTCTTT
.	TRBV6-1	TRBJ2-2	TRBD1	CASSELTGTRTGELFF	TGTGCCAGCAGTGAACTGACAGGGACGAGGACCGGGGAGCTGTTTTTT
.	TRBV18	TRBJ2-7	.	CASSPEGSEQYF	TGTGCCAGCTCACCGGAGGGGAGCGAGCAGTACTTC
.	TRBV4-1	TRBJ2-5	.	CASSQDTTVPETQYF	TGCGCCAGCAGCCAAGATACAACAGTTCCTGAGACCCAGTACTTC
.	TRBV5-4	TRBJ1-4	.	CASSLKQDSGKLFF	TGTGCCAGCAGCTTGAAACAGGACAGCGGAAAACTGTTTTTT
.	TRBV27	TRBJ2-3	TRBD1	CASSLAGTGTDTQYF	TGTGCCAGCAGTTTGGCCGGGACAGGGACAGATACGCAGTATTTT
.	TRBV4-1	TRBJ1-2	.	CASSQDHRNYGYTF	TGCGCCAGCAGCCAAGATCACCGGAACTATGGCTACACCTTC
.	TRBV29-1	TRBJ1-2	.	CSVNRAGGYTF	TGCAGCGTTAACAGGGCAGGGGGCTACACCTTC
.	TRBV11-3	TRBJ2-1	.	CASSLDSGGDNEQFF	TGTGCCAGCAGCTTAGATAGCGGTGGCGACAATGAGCAGTTCTTC
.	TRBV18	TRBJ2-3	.	CASSTPQGPRQYF	TGTGCCAGCTCAACCCCGCAAGGTCCTAGGCAGTATTTT
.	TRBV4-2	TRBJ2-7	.	CASSPEGGNSYEQYF	TGTGCCAGCAGCCCAGAGGGGGGAAACTCCTACGAGCAGTACTTC
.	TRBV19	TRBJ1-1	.	CASSNSMNTEAFF	TGTGCCAGTAGTAACAGCATGAACACTGAAGCTTTCTTT